This TCR beta chain was sequenced for a study of shared clonotypes between healthy human individuals. There are 17 residues in the CDR3. Germline CDR1 is ENHRY and CDR2 is SYGVKD. The V gene end was trimmed by 7 bases and the J gene end by 4 bases; junction bases not matched to a gene: 14. The assay used deep level. Each PCR replicate from the sorted subsets contained about 200 ng DNA, which is tens of thousands of T cell genomes. Sequenced by immunoSEQ multiplex PCR; TCRdb stores in-frame clones only, minus some. The table has 90,000 to 130,000 clones, 68% seen once. Sequences were obtained from memory CD8+ T cells sorted from blood. Subset of the sample: CD45RO+ cells pooled with CCR7-negative TemRA cells. This TCR derives from a young woman in good health. The rearrangement uses TRBV10-3 and TRBJ2-2; 8 positions agree with TRBD2. Here the CDR3 DNA reads TGTGCCATCAAGGCGAGACGAAGCGGGAGTTTCACCGGGGAGCTGTTTTTT. Its translation: CAIKARRSGSFTGELFF.